The present TCR beta chain was sequenced within a study of blood T cell repertoires in COVID-19 (dated by TCRdb to about 2020). Context from the whole study: Samples covering the acute and convalescent phases of COVID-19 were provided by collaborators in the United States, Italy and Spain. HLA class I and class II types, where available, came from metadata supplied by the sample provider rather than from assay-based typing. A de-identified subject ID, COVID-19 status, age in years and sex were almost always included in the sample metadata. A freely available public database, intended as a resource for researchers studying the immune response to SARS-CoV-2, is where the repertoires were released. Subjects who had been exposed to COVID-19, were actively infected with it, or had recovered from it provided the deeply sampled blood TCRbeta repertoires that made up the dataset. The material from the prospective study consisted of cDNA or gDNA derived from T cells, B-cell-depleted T cells, or PBMCs. The samples were drawn from two sources: the first 160 participants of the ongoing ImmuneRACE study, and over 950 subjects contributed by 6 global collaborators.

This clone was seen once. It has no known antigen specificity. No quality values exist for individual bases; no much larger clone is one base distant. Looking up the germline V gene (reference sequence) yields CDR1 LNHDA and CDR2 SQIVND. Reading from cysteine to phenylalanine, the CDR3 counts 17 amino acids. Of all the DNA, just the CDR3 is kept, 51 bases in frame from base 1. Germline trimming: 5 bases from V, 3 bases from J; junction bases outside gene matches: 10. The immunoSEQ Assay, a bias-controlled multiplex PCR, was used to amplify TCRbeta CDR3 regions from genomic DNA. Concerning the study's data processing: Within the assay, amplification of reference gene primers was used to estimate how many nucleated cells each sample contained. Sequence reads were collapsed and filtered to measure the absolute abundance of every unique TCRbeta CDR3 rearrangement. For each sample, productive Simpson clonality was calculated as the square root of Simpson's diversity index across productive rearrangements. TCRdb stores this immuneACCESS table with in-frame sequences only. Part of the clones is absent; in the studies checked, under half of the shortfall reflects unresolved V genes, and no reason is known for the rest. The V and J calls and clone size were taken over from that table, and D and trimming were inferred from the DNA. This sample comprises 260,000 or so clones, approximately 80% of them detected only once. Approximately 4.5% of the sample is in the top ten clones.

Collaborating institutions collected whole blood in K2EDTA tubes following their own protocols. Collaborator samples were shipped for TCRbeta analysis as frozen whole blood, isolated PBMCs, or DNA extracted from either sample type. Study-wide conclusions, independent of this receptor: How much clinical and demographic metadata was included differed by source and by participant, and the metadata was provided uncurated.

The source material was peripheral blood. This TCR was recovered from a woman in her seventies with acute or convalescent COVID-19. The chain is made from TRBV19 and TRBJ2-7; TRBD2 fits 13 bases in the junction. In nucleotides, the sequence is TGTGCCAGTAGTCGACTAGCGGGGGGTCATACAATCTACGAGCAGTACTTC. This is translated as CASSRLAGGHTIYEQYF.